The entry below gives a single T cell receptor beta chain sequence along with its context. No antigen is known for it. The sort gate was single viable CD3+CD4+CD8-CD45RO+ cells for memory CD4+ T cells. CD4+ T cells were isolated by positive magnetic selection. In the authors' workflow: Out-of-frame sequences were removed, leaving 2,204,828 distinct TCRbeta sequences. Produced via immunoSEQ multiplex PCR; TCRdb's table is partial and in-frame only. That table is the source of V, J and clone size, and D and trimming were worked out from the DNA. The sample includes under 85,000 clones, just under 80% of them seen just once. This entry belongs to a study of memory CD4+ T cells and cytomegalovirus serostatus. Study context: Healthy Belgian adult donors included nine or ten CMV-positive and more than 20 CMV-negative people.

This CDR3 is built from 16 residues. CDR1 and CDR2 from the germline V gene are MNHNS and SASEGT. V lost 6 bases and J lost 6; bases outside the gene matches: 16. General study results and limits: About two fifths of the roughly 150 known CMV-associated TCRbeta sequences appeared in CD4+ memory.

The V and J genes are TRBV6-1 and TRBJ1-2, with TRBD1 identical over 7 bases. The sample consisted of memory CD4+ T cells from blood. The receptor was derived from an adult in good health and CMV-seropositive. The CDR3 DNA is TGTGCCAGCAGGGAAAGACAGGGTAGGACTGAAAATGGCTACACCTTC. Translating gives CASRERQGRTENGYTF.